Sequencing of this T cell receptor (beta chain) was carried out in a study of naive and memory T cell subsets. General study findings and limits: Naive repertoires, especially CD8, held a few larger clonotypes, possibly memory cells re-expressing CD45RA. Diversity fell and Gini index rose from naive through CM, EM, EMRA. In naive cells, over 85% of TCR sequences were seen only once.

A note on this clonotype: Its antigen is not identified.

Both TRBC1 and TRBC2 were covered by a beta constant-region primer of two equimolar oligonucleotides. The ligated cDNA underwent four PCR rounds using SP2 and nested alpha and beta constant-region primers. In TCRdb, the UMI-ligation and nested PCR reads were re-called with MiXCR into one record per CDR3 protein. The sample gives about 150,000 distinct CDR3 sequences, 17% of which show up once; roughly 0.14% is in the top ten. The V end was cut by 2 bases, the J end by 2 bases, with 7 bases between. The germline CDR1 and CDR2 sequences are LGHDT and YNNKEL (reference sequence). This CDR3 is built from 14 residues.

The sequence was collected from a human donor in good health. Sequencing was done on a sample of naive CD4+ T cells from blood. This chain uses TRBV3-1 with TRBJ2-1; D is unresolved. The chain's CDR3 is CASSQRSPYNEQFF. CDR3 coding DNA: TGTGCCAGCAGCCAACGCAGCCCCTACAATGAGCAGTTCTTC.